This TCR beta chain was recovered during a study of beta chain features in type 1 diabetes. J was trimmed by 0 bases and V by 4 bases; bases with no gene match: 4. Germline V gene lookup returns CDR1 SQVTM and CDR2 ANQGSEA. The CDR3 extends over 16 amino acids. Expressed TCRB transcripts were sequenced after all isolated RNA was converted to cDNA. TCRdb keeps only in-frame clones here, not all; method: immunoSEQ multiplex PCR. The sample consists of 360,000 or so clones, roughly a fifth of them appearing once. One heparinised blood draw averaging approximately 0.11 L was given by each donor. Notes on this clone: The antigen is undetermined.

Whole-study results and caveats: Among type 1 diabetes patients, VDJ junctions had fewer insertions and more deletions.

The V call is TRBV29-1, the J call TRBJ2-2, with 11 bases matching TRBD2. This receptor was obtained from a woman under 30 in good health. What was sequenced was naive CD4+ T cells from blood. The CDR3 loop is CSVGLAGGTNTGELFF. Here the CDR3 DNA reads TGCAGCGTTGGGCTAGCGGGGGGTACGAACACCGGGGAGCTGTTTTTT.